One sample yielded the 18 T cell receptor beta chains listed below, sequenced in a study of T-cell memory formation after mild COVID-19. TCRdb redid the calling of the 5' RACE reads with MiXCR, one entry per CDR3 protein. This sample has roughly 190,000 distinct CDR3 sequences, with approximately 20% found just once. Sequencing input: PBMCs or a T cell subset sorted from them (not recorded which). These receptors were taken from an adult woman who had mild COVID-19 (a few samples of this study predate the infection). Cell type and time point are not known.

V is TRBV6-6 and J is TRBJ2-3, with a possible D match to TRBD2 (5 bases). Germline V CDR1 and CDR2: MNHNY, SVGAGI (reference sequence). Trimming stripped 8 bases from V and 4 bases from J, with 13 bases between. The CDR3 is 13 amino acids. The CDR3 bases are TGTGCCAGCCTAACGGGGTGGGCAGATACGCAGTATTTT. It encodes CASLTGWADTQYF.

CDR3 sequence (DNA): TGCGCCAGCAGCCAACCTCCCGGACCGAGCTACGAGCAGTACTTC. It translates to CASSQPPGPSYEQYF. V usage is TRBV4-1 and J usage is TRBJ2-7; no definite D call. The length of the CDR3 is 15 residues. V was shortened by 2 bases and J by 3 bases, with 14 bases between the two germline ends. Germline V gives CDR1 MGHRA, CDR2 YSYEKL.

The chain carries TRBV19 and TRBJ2-5, with 7 bases fitting TRBD1. This CDR3 spans 13 amino acids. The trim removed 4 bases at V and 7 bases at J, leaving 6 bases unmatched. Germline assignment: CDR1 LNHDA and CDR2 SQIVND (reference sequence). CDR3 sequence: CASSTGQSGTQYF. CDR3 sequence (DNA): TGTGCCAGTAGTACGGGACAGTCCGGGACCCAGTACTTC.

The chain links TRBV4-3 to TRBJ1-6, with 7 bases aligning to TRBD1. Germline values: CDR1 LGHNA, CDR2 YSLEER. CDR3 length: 16 residues. V lost 2 bases, J lost 7 bases, and 8 bases stayed unmatched. The CDR3: CASSQPTGLGNSPLHF. CDR3 DNA sequence: TGCGCCAGCAGCCAACCGACAGGGTTGGGGAATTCACCCCTCCACTTT.

This clonotype was seen repeatedly, ten times or more. J is TRBJ1-5 and V is TRBV15; a possible D gene is TRBD1 (5 bases). Germline CDR1 and CDR2: LNHNV and YYDKDF (reference sequence). This CDR3 has 14 amino acids. Trimming removed 5 bases at V and 7 bases at J, with 15 bases between. The CDR3 protein is CATSGQGSRQPQHF. The CDR3 DNA sequence: TGTGCCACCAGCGGTCAGGGTTCTAGGCAGCCCCAGCATTTT.

This sequence joins TRBV15 and TRBJ1-5, with TRBD1 identical over 9 bases. The junction had 2 bases not matched to a gene; V was cut back by 8 bases and J by 0 bases. The CDR3 extends over 14 amino acids. The V gene's germline CDR1 is LNHNV and CDR2 YYDKDF (reference sequence). This chain's CDR3 is CATGTGPSNQPQHF. The CDR3 coding sequence is TGTGCCACCGGGACAGGGCCTAGCAATCAGCCCCAGCATTTT.

This clonotype was recorded a few times. The chain employs TRBV12-3 or TRBV12-4 and TRBJ2-1; D ambiguous. Trimming stripped 3 bases from V and 9 bases from J, with 9 bases between. This CDR3 spans 12 amino acids. As DNA, the CDR3 is TGTGCCAGCAGTTTCCCCATAGGTGAGCAGTTCTTC. It specifies CASSFPIGEQFF.

The chain carries TRBV28 and TRBJ2-4, with D possibly TRBD1 on 5 matching bases. The CDR3 is made up of 15 amino acids. The V gene lost 6 bases and the J gene lost 9 bases, with 21 bases spanning the gap. Germline lookup yields CDR1 MDHEN and CDR2 SYDVKM. The CDR3 loop is CASSRSLLDRSIQYF. The DNA of the CDR3 is TGTGCCAGCAGCAGATCGCTCTTAGACAGAAGCATTCAGTACTTC.

V and J are TRBV7-8 and TRBJ1-3, with 9 bases aligning to TRBD1. The CDR3 is 14 amino acids. In germline, CDR1 is SGHVS, CDR2 FQNEAQ. V lost 5 bases to trimming and J lost 6 bases; unmatched junction nucleotides: 5. The chain's CDR3 is CASSLQGASNTIYF. DNA of the CDR3: TGTGCCAGCAGCCTACAGGGGGCTTCAAACACCATATATTTT.

In nucleotides, the CDR3 is TGCGCCAGCAGCTTCTCGAGGGGCCTGGTCGTCCGCAATGAGCAGTTCTTC. Amino acids: CASSFSRGLVVRNEQFF. V and J are TRBV5-1 and TRBJ2-1; D could derive from TRBD1 or TRBD2 (5 bases each). With 2 bases removed from V and 6 bases from J, the gap between germline ends came to 21 bases. The CDR3 loop spans 17 amino acids. Germline V gene data show CDR1 as SGHRS and CDR2 as YFSETQ.

The chain combines TRBV12-3 or TRBV12-4 with TRBJ1-5; unclear D gene. CDR3 size: 16 residues. The V and J ends lost 3 bases and 1 base respectively, with 13 bases between them. The chain's CDR3 is CASSFGGRLSNQPQHF. CDR3 DNA: TGTGCCAGCAGTTTTGGTGGACGGCTGAGCAATCAGCCCCAGCATTTT.

This clonotype was observed a handful of times. The chain recombines TRBV2 with TRBJ1-5, with 7 bases matching TRBD1. Per the germline V gene, CDR1 is SNHLY and CDR2 is FYNNEI. The CDR3 has 14 residues. J gave up 2 bases and V 2 bases, and 0 bases lay outside the gene matches. The CDR3 reads CASSEQGGNQPQHF. The CDR3 DNA reads as TGTGCCAGCAGTGAACAGGGGGGCAATCAGCCCCAGCATTTT.

This clonotype has more than one count but fewer than ten. The CDR3 here is CSARDYLRANTEAFF. Written as DNA, the CDR3 is TGCAGTGCTAGAGATTACCTCCGGGCGAACACTGAAGCTTTCTTT. V usage is TRBV20-1 and J usage is TRBJ1-1; the D is unclear. Germline V gives CDR1 DFQATT, CDR2 SNEGSKA (reference sequence). The CDR3 has 15 residues. V lost 0 bases and J 1 base, leaving 12 bases between the germline ends.

This clonotype has only a few counts. This chain uses TRBV5-1 with TRBJ2-5; D possibly corresponds to TRBD2 (5 bases). Germline values: CDR1 SGHRS, CDR2 YFSETQ. V lost 4 bases, J lost 2 bases, and 18 bases lay in between. This CDR3 contains 16 residues. CDR3 amino acids: CASSRGSGRLQETQYF. The CDR3 DNA sequence: TGCGCCAGCAGCCGTGGGAGCGGTAGACTTCAAGAGACCCAGTACTTC.

This clonotype was counted between two and nine times. J is TRBJ2-1 and V is TRBV11-3, with D possibly TRBD2 on 5 matching bases. Between the trimmed V and J ends, which lost 5 bases and 8 bases, there was a span of 16 bases. Germline lookup yields CDR1 SGHNT and CDR2 YENEEA. The CDR3 loop spans 14 amino acids. CDR3 nucleotides: TGTGCCAGCAGCCCGAGGGCCCCTAATGATGAGCAGTTCTTC. Translating it yields CASSPRAPNDEQFF.

The rearrangement links TRBV5-1 to TRBJ1-2, with D uncertain. CDR1 and CDR2 (germline): SGHRS, YFSETQ. Trimming stripped 0 bases from V and 4 bases from J, with 10 bases between. The CDR3 extends over 14 amino acids. CDR3 nucleotides: TGCGCCAGCAGCTTGGATAGAGGGTCCTATGGCTACACCTTC. Its translation: CASSLDRGSYGYTF.

V usage is TRBV10-3 and J usage is TRBJ2-3; no reliable D call. The length of the CDR3 is 11 residues. The germline CDR1 and CDR2 sequences are ENHRY and SYGVKD. The germline V and J ends were trimmed by 3 bases and 2 bases, with 0 bases remaining between them. In DNA form, the CDR3 reads TGTGCCATCAGTGACACAGATACGCAGTATTTT. Translation gives CAISDTDTQYF.

Remarks on this clonotype: A much larger clone lies one base from this, so it may be a read error. DNA of the CDR3: TGCGCCAGCAGCTTAAATACGGGACAGATGGAGAATACGCAGTATTTT. Translation: CASSLNTGQMENTQYF. The chain employs TRBV5-1 and TRBJ2-3, with 7 bases that match TRBD1. CDR1 is SGHRS and CDR2 is YFSETQ in the germline V gene. This CDR3 spans 16 amino acids. V lost 2 bases, J lost 7 bases, and 13 bases stayed unmatched.